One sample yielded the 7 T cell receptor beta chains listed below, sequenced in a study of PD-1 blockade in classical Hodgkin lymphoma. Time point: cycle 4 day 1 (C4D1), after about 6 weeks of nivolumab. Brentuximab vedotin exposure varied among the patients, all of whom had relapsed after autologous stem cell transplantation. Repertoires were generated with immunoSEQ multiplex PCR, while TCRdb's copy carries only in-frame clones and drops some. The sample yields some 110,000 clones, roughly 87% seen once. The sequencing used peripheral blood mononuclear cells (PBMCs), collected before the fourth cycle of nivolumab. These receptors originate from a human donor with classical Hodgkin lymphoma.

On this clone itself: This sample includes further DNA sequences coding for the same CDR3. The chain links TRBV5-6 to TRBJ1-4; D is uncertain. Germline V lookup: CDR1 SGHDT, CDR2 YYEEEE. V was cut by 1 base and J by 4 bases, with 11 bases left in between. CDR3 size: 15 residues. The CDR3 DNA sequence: TGTGCCAGCAGCTTGACGACGGGAGTTAATGAAAAACTGTTTTTT. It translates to CASSLTTGVNEKLFF.

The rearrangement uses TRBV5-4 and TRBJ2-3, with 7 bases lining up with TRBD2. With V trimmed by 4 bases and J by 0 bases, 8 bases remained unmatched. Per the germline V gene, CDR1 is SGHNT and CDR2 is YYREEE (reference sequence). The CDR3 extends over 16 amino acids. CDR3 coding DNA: TGTGCCAGCAGCCTGACCCCGGGGGGAAGCACAGATACGCAGTATTTT. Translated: CASSLTPGGSTDTQYF.

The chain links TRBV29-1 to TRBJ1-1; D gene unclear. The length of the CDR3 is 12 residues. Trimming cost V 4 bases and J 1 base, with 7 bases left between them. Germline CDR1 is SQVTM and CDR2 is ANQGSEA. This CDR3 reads CSVGWRNTEAFF. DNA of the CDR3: TGCAGCGTTGGCTGGAGGAACACTGAAGCTTTCTTT.

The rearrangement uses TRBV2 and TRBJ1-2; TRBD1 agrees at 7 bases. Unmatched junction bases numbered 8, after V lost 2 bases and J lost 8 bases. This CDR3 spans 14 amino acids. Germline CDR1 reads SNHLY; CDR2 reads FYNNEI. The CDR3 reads CASSEIFSGGGYTF. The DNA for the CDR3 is TGTGCCAGCAGTGAAATTTTTTCAGGGGGAGGCTACACCTTC.

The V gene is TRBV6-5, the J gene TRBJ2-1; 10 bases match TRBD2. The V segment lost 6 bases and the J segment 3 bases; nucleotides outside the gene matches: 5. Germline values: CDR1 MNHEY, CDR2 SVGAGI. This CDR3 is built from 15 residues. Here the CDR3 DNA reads TGTGCCAGCAGGATCGGGACTAGCGACTACAATGAGCAGTTCTTC. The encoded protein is CASRIGTSDYNEQFF.

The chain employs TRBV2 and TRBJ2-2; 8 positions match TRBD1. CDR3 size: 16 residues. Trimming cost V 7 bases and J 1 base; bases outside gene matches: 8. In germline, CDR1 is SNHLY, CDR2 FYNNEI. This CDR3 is CASNTAGTGNTGELFF. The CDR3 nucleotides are TGTGCCAGCAATACTGCCGGGACAGGGAACACCGGGGAGCTGTTTTTT.

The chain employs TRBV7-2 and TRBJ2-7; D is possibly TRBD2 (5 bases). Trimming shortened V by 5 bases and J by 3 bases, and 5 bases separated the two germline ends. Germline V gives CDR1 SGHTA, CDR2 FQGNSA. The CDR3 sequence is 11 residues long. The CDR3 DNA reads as TGTGCCAGCAGCGGACTCTACGAGCAGTACTTC. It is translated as CASSGLYEQYF.